This T cell receptor beta chain was recorded in a study of shared clonotypes between healthy human individuals (dated by TCRdb to 2019 to 2021). Regarding the research as a whole: The cohort included a few men and a couple of women between 18 and 49 years of age. For each donor, three plates each were used for CD4 naive and CD4 memory, two plates were used for CD8 naive, and one plate was used for CD8 memory. Blood TCR repertoires of about 5 healthy adults were deeply sequenced to estimate repertoire size and the extent of clonotype sharing between individuals. To increase sequencing depth and limit assay-specific biases, TCR repertoire library preparation and sequencing were carried out by different laboratories using diverse techniques. Leukapheresis yielded between about 0.94 and 8.9 billion PBMCs per donor. Beyond this particular receptor, the publication reports: Even with the large sequencing depth, rarefaction of the sorted-subset datasets indicated that sequencing was incomplete. Naive subsets generally had larger estimated clonotype richness than memory subsets. Based on pairwise subsampling, the degree of clonotype sharing among donors was expected to be affected by sequencing depth. Only blood was sampled, and tissue TCR repertoires likely differ from those in blood. When four donors were compared, the shared fraction of clonotypes was around 5% for naive CD4, around 3.5% for naive CD8, 2% to 2.5% for memory CD4, and roughly 0.4% for memory CD8. Higher generation probabilities were observed for clonotypes shared by all four sorted-subset donors than for non-shared clonotypes. Because the study included only a small number of donors, the genetic and exposure-history diversity represented was limited.

Donors were healthy HIV-negative adults with no recently reported acute infections or vaccinations. Every donor was a Caucasian adult living in Nashville, Tennessee, USA. CD4+ T cells were enriched through magnetic negative selection, after which naive cells were positively selected on CD45RA and the remaining negative fraction served as the memory subset. After blood collection by leukapheresis, PBMCs were isolated using Ficoll-Histopaque density gradient centrifugation and then cryopreserved in the vapor phase of liquid nitrogen. Purity and quantity of every magnetically sorted T cell population were checked by analytical flow cytometry. From each sorted fraction, genomic DNA was isolated and quantified by UV absorbance on a Nanodrop 2000c. Relative to germline, V is 3 bases shorter and J is 1 base shorter, with 13 bases between their ends. Via the germline V gene, CDR1 is KGHSH and CDR2 LQKENI. From its cysteine to its phenylalanine, the CDR3 spans 17 amino acids. Just the 51-base CDR3 DNA is kept, in frame starting at base 1.

TCR CDR3 regions were amplified from genomic DNA by multiplex PCR using the deep immunoSEQ assay. For each cell subset, the extracted genomic DNA was distributed evenly across all wells of several immunoSEQ 96-well plates, and each plate served as one replicate. For sorted subsets, around 200 ng genomic DNA, equal to about 30,000 T cell genomes, was loaded into each replicate PCR. Purified libraries were quantified with a Qubit 3.0 fluorometer, sized on a Bioanalyzer 2100, and re-quantified with the KAPA Library Quantification kit. Every immunoSEQ 96-well plate was sequenced on a dedicated single-read 150-cycle Illumina NextSeq 550 flow cell. As for the original processing: Because the immunoSEQ output included only junctional sequences and no quality scores, the filtering could not be the same as the filtering used for full-length reads. To assign V/J genes and CDR3, sequences were annotated against IMGT germline references using PyIR, a Python wrapper for IgBLAST v1.9. Any read was removed if the V/J assignment was weak (E-value above 1e-6), the CDR3 was missing, or the read contained stop codons, out-of-frame junctions, or ambiguous translated residues. V3J clonotypes were defined as sequences sharing the same inferred V gene, J gene, and CDR3 amino acid sequence. To compute the percentage overlap between repertoires, the number of shared unique clonotypes was divided by the size of the smaller repertoire. Three approaches were used to assess repertoire richness: RTK rarefaction, the Chao1 estimator, and Recon v2.1 estimates of unobserved clonotypes. OLGA was used to compute generation probabilities for all TCRbeta clonotypes that the gDNA method yielded from a few donors. TCRdb holds this immuneACCESS table with in-frame rearrangements only. Some clones are missing; in checked studies, unresolved V genes explain under half, and the rest has no known cause. V, J and clone size are those of that table, while D and trimming were read from the DNA. Within this sample are about 2.4 million clones, with 93% of them counted one time only. The ten biggest clones cover about 0.39% of the sample.

In regard to this clone: Its antigen remains unidentified. There are no base qualities to consult, and no much larger clone falls within one base.

The sample was naive CD4+ T cells from PBMCs. Sample cell subset or site, as interpreted from the label and publication: CD45RA+ positively selected. The source of this sequence is a man between 18 and 35 years old in good health. Some clones in this sample may be carry-over from other donors' samples. This chain is built from TRBV18 and TRBJ2-6; the D gene assignment is perhaps TRBD1 or TRBD2, with each matching 5 bases. CDR3 protein: CASSPGTKFSGANVLTF. The DNA sequence is given as TGTGCCAGCTCACCTGGGACCAAATTTTCTGGGGCCAACGTCCTGACTTTC.